This T cell receptor beta chain appears in the sequencing data of a study of control samples from healthy donors and cancer patients. Assay used: immunoSEQ multiplex PCR; TCRdb lists only in-frame clones, some missing. The data hold about 120,000 clones, with about nine tenths observed a single time. The sequencing input was blood. The receptor comes from a woman aged 18-35 years in good health.

The CDR3 DNA reads as TGTGCCACCAGTGATTTGCGCCAGGAGAACACCGGGGAGCTGTTTTTT. Its translation is CATSDLRQENTGELFF. The chain employs TRBV24-1 and TRBJ2-2; D gene ambiguous. The V end was cut by 0 bases, the J end by 1 base, with 8 bases between. Germline loops: CDR1 KGHDR, CDR2 SFDVKD. The CDR3 has 16 amino acids.